The clone carrying this TCR beta chain has just a few counts. Its antigen is not identified. Clones were sequenced by immunoSEQ multiplex PCR, and TCRdb holds only the in-frame ones, with some missing. The table shows about 140,000 clones, with less than 95% occurring only once. This sample was included in a study of T cell responses to AZD1222 COVID-19 vaccine. Study-level results: Along spike, vaccine-associated CD4 TCRs were found throughout, with dominance at 160-218 and 743-854. Repertoires were obtained only post-peak T cell response. The sample set comprised mostly white British donors with more females, and clonal diversity was possibly underestimated.

Germline values: CDR1 MDHEN, CDR2 SYDVKM. This CDR3 contains 14 residues. After removal of 3 bases from V and 7 bases from J, the junction contained 8 bases not matched to a gene. The V call is TRBV28, the J call TRBJ1-2; TRBD1 matches at 7 bases. The input for sequencing was peripheral blood, taken on day 0 of AZD1222 vaccination. The receptor was derived from an adult in good health. This CDR3 reads CASSFTGTVSGYTF. CDR3 bases: TGTGCCAGCAGTTTCACCGGGACAGTAAGTGGCTACACCTTC.